These T cell receptor beta chains were read from a single sample in a study of identical twins. TCRdb re-derived calls from the 5' RACE reads in MiXCR, one entry per CDR3 protein. The sample has under 300,000 distinct CDR3 sequences; 11% to 15% are singletons. Input material: memory (CD45RO+) T cells sorted from blood. The receptors stem from a woman aged 18-29 years in good health. CDR3s include the opening cysteine and the closing phenylalanine or tryptophan. The D gene is left open where the match is weak. Size is stated for part of the rows, as once, few or many counts, or as a class when the clone is expanded.

clone_size,v_call,j_call,d_call,cdr3_nt,cdr3_aa
.,TRBV7-2,TRBJ1-3,TRBD1,TGTGCCAGCAGCTTAGGGGGGACAGGCTCTGGAAACACCATATATTTT,CASSLGGTGSGNTIYF
.,TRBV6-2/TRBV6-3,TRBJ2-1,.,TGTGCCAGCAGTTACCCGAGGAGACATGAGCAGTTCTTC,CASSYPRRHEQFF
few,TRBV29-1,TRBJ1-2,TRBD1,TGCAGCGGACTCGGGACAGGGGTTGGCTACACCTTC,CSGLGTGVGYTF
many,TRBV5-5,TRBJ1-6,TRBD1,TGTGCCAGCAGCTTGGGAGGACCGGGACAGTCTAATTCACCCCTCCACTTT,CASSLGGPGQSNSPLHF
.,TRBV6-2/TRBV6-3,TRBJ1-1,TRBD1,TGTGCCAGCAGTTACCGCACAGGGGTGAACACTGAAGCTTTCTTT,CASSYRTGVNTEAFF
few,TRBV7-2,TRBJ2-1,.,TGTGCCAGCAGCCCTCCGGTGTACAATGAGCAGTTCTTC,CASSPPVYNEQFF
many,TRBV12-3/TRBV12-4,TRBJ1-2,.,TGTGCCAGCAGTGCCCAGGGCGCGGGCTATGGCTACACCTTC,CASSAQGAGYGYTF
few,TRBV10-3,TRBJ1-1,TRBD1,TGTGCCATTCAGGGGGCTGGCACTGAAGCTTTCTTT,CAIQGAGTEAFF
.,TRBV20-1,TRBJ1-2,.,TGCAGTGCTAAACCCTTTATCGGCTATGGCTACACCTTC,CSAKPFIGYGYTF
.,TRBV27,TRBJ1-6,.,TGTGCCAGCAGTGCTAACTTCAATTCACCCCTCCACTTT,CASSANFNSPLHF
.,TRBV15,TRBJ2-7,.,TGTGCCACCAGCAGAGAAATCGGTCGGGAGCAGTACTTC,CATSREIGREQYF
few,TRBV7-2,TRBJ2-3,.,TGTGCCAGCAGCTTTTCCGACGCTCGAGATACGCAGTATTTT,CASSFSDARDTQYF
.,TRBV20-1,TRBJ1-1,.,TGCAGTGCCCCTGATGCGAACACTGAAGCTTTCTTT,CSAPDANTEAFF
few,TRBV12-3/TRBV12-4,TRBJ2-1,TRBD2,TGTGCCAGCAGTTTATCGGGACTAGCCGTCTCCTACAATGAGCAGTTCTTC,CASSLSGLAVSYNEQFF
many,TRBV20-1,TRBJ1-2,.,TGCAGTGCTTCGGGACTTCCCTATGGCTACACCTTC,CSASGLPYGYTF
.,TRBV5-1,TRBJ2-2,TRBD1,TGCGCCAGCAGCTTGGATGGACAGGGATCACGGGAGCTGTTTTTT,CASSLDGQGSRELFF
few,TRBV4-3,TRBJ1-1,.,TGCGCCAGCAGCACAGGGATGAACACTGAAGCTTTCTTT,CASSTGMNTEAFF
.,TRBV27,TRBJ2-1,.,TGTGCCAGCAGTTCCCTCCCCCCGCTGACAGAGACAAATGAGCAGTTCTTC,CASSSLPPLTETNEQFF
.,TRBV15,TRBJ2-5,.,TGTGCCACCGGGAACGGTGGGTCGGGGGAGACCCAGTACTTC,CATGNGGSGETQYF
.,TRBV7-8,TRBJ1-2,.,TGTGCCAGCAGCGCAGGGGTTACAGGCTCCGGTGGCTACACCTTC,CASSAGVTGSGGYTF
.,TRBV7-8,TRBJ2-3,.,TGTGCCAGCACGGGGGATCGCACAGATACGCAGTATTTT,CASTGDRTDTQYF
few,TRBV29-1,TRBJ1-2,.,TGCAGCGTTGAAGGGGCAGGTCTGAACGCTAACTATGGCTACACCTTC,CSVEGAGLNANYGYTF
.,TRBV11-3,TRBJ2-7,.,TGTGCCAGCAGCTTAGACCCCGAGAGGCAGTACTTC,CASSLDPERQYF
few,TRBV10-3,TRBJ2-7,.,TGTGCCATCACCTCCGAAGGGGGTTACGAGCAGTACTTC,CAITSEGGYEQYF
few,TRBV20-1,TRBJ1-1,.,TGCAGTGCTAGAGATCCGCAGGGGTCAGGGGCTGAAGCTTTCTTT,CSARDPQGSGAEAFF
.,TRBV12-3/TRBV12-4,TRBJ2-7,TRBD1,TGTGCCAGCAGCCCTCGGACAGGGTTTTACGAGCAGTACTTC,CASSPRTGFYEQYF
.,TRBV7-3,TRBJ2-6,.,TGTGCCAGCAGCTTAACTCTAGCGGGGGCCAACGTCCTGACTTTC,CASSLTLAGANVLTF
few,TRBV20-1,TRBJ2-4,TRBD1,TGCAGTGCTGCGGACAGGGCAGCCAAAAACATTCAGTACTTC,CSAADRAAKNIQYF
.,TRBV19,TRBJ1-6,.,TGTGCCAGTAAGAACAGGGAGGGTTCACCCCTCCACTTT,CASKNREGSPLHF
.,TRBV5-4,TRBJ2-4,.,TGTGCCAGCAGCCCGATAGGGGTGGCCAAAAACATTCAGTACTTC,CASSPIGVAKNIQYF
many,TRBV19,TRBJ2-1,.,TGTGCCAGTAGTAACCGATTATACAATGAGCAGTTCTTC,CASSNRLYNEQFF
many,TRBV12-3/TRBV12-4,TRBJ1-4,.,TGTGCCAGCAGTTTTTCGGGGGGTAATGAAAAACTGTTTTTT,CASSFSGGNEKLFF
.,TRBV3-1,TRBJ2-3,TRBD2,TGTGCCAGCAGCCGTGGAGCGGGGGGCACAGATACGCAGTATTTT,CASSRGAGGTDTQYF
few,TRBV6-5,TRBJ2-4,.,TGTGCCAGCAGTTACGGGGCACCCCTAAACGGGGCCAAAAACATTCAGTACTTC,CASSYGAPLNGAKNIQYF
.,TRBV20-1,TRBJ2-3,TRBD2,TGCAGTGCTAGAGATCCGGGGGGGGGCCCCACAGATACGCAGTATTTT,CSARDPGGGPTDTQYF
.,TRBV5-1,TRBJ1-1,.,TGCGCCAGCAGCTCTGGACCGATGAACACTGAAGCTTTCTTT,CASSSGPMNTEAFF
.,TRBV3-1,TRBJ2-7,.,TGTGCCAGCAGCCACGGATTCTACGAGCAGTACTTC,CASSHGFYEQYF
many,TRBV5-6,TRBJ1-2,.,TGTGCCAGCAGCTTGGGCAGTTCCTATGGCTACACCTTC,CASSLGSSYGYTF
.,TRBV7-2,TRBJ2-1,.,TGTGCCAGCAGCTTAGCGTTGGAGGAGCAGTTCTTC,CASSLALEEQFF
.,TRBV12-3/TRBV12-4,TRBJ1-1,TRBD1,TGTGCCAGCAGACCGGGACAGGGGGTTCCAGCCTCCGAAGCTTTCTTT,CASRPGQGVPASEAFF
.,TRBV7-2,TRBJ2-2,TRBD1,TGTGCCAGCAGCCCCTCCCGGACAGGGAAAACCGGGGAGCTGTTTTTT,CASSPSRTGKTGELFF
many,TRBV6-1,TRBJ1-5,TRBD1,TGTGCCAGCAGTGAAACGGACAGGGAGAATCAGCCCCAGCATTTT,CASSETDRENQPQHF
.,TRBV6-2/TRBV6-3,TRBJ2-1,.,TGTGCCAGCACCCCAGGGTCCTACAATGAGCAGTTCTTC,CASTPGSYNEQFF
.,TRBV20-1,TRBJ1-1,TRBD1,TGCAGTGCTAGAACTCGACAGGGGAGAACTGAAGCTTTCTTT,CSARTRQGRTEAFF
few,TRBV5-1,TRBJ2-5,TRBD2,TGCGCCAGCAGTTCTAGGACTAGCGGACTCCAAGAGACCCAGTACTTC,CASSSRTSGLQETQYF
.,TRBV4-1,TRBJ1-2,TRBD1,TGCGCCAGCAGCCAAGATCAGGGGGCCATAGGCTACACCTTC,CASSQDQGAIGYTF
few,TRBV10-3,TRBJ1-2,TRBD1,TGTGCCATCAGTACAGGGGTTGTTGGCTACACCTTC,CAISTGVVGYTF
many,TRBV20-1,TRBJ2-5,TRBD1,TGCAGTGCCCCGGGTTGGGGACAGGGGAAAGAGACCCAGTACTTC,CSAPGWGQGKETQYF